The rows below give T cell receptor beta chains drawn from one sample of a study of T cell responses to AZD1222 COVID-19 vaccine. Produced via immunoSEQ multiplex PCR; TCRdb's table is partial and in-frame only. The data show 140,000 to 150,000 clones, around 88% seen once. This sample comprised peripheral blood, obtained on day 0 of AZD1222 vaccination. The receptors originated from an adult in good health. CDR3s leave out the opening cysteine and the closing phenylalanine or tryptophan. The D gene is left open where the match is weak. Rows may omit the clone size; those that give it use once, few, many or a size class.

j_gene: TRBJ1-6
len: 11
d_gene: .
v_gene: TRBV28
abundance: .
CDR3aa: ASHREARSPLH

j_gene: TRBJ2-7
len: 10
d_gene: .
v_gene: TRBV7-9
abundance: .
CDR3aa: ASGAFTYEQY

j_gene: TRBJ2-2
len: 14
d_gene: TRBD1
v_gene: TRBV19
abundance: few
CDR3aa: ASRAGGRRNTGELF

j_gene: TRBJ2-2
len: 12
d_gene: .
v_gene: TRBV12-5
abundance: .
CDR3aa: ASGFYENTGELF

j_gene: TRBJ2-7
len: 11
d_gene: TRBD1
v_gene: TRBV7-3
abundance: .
CDR3aa: ASSFDRGYEQY

j_gene: TRBJ1-6
len: 12
d_gene: TRBD1
v_gene: TRBV9
abundance: medium-sized
CDR3aa: ASSGGQGNSPLH

j_gene: TRBJ1-1
len: 11
d_gene: .
v_gene: TRBV7-9
abundance: .
CDR3aa: ASSLEGNTEAF

j_gene: TRBJ1-4
len: 11
d_gene: .
v_gene: TRBV18
abundance: .
CDR3aa: ASSRQVNEKLF

j_gene: TRBJ2-1
len: 13
d_gene: .
v_gene: TRBV11-3
abundance: .
CDR3aa: ASGVSRGVQDEQF

j_gene: TRBJ1-4
len: 12
d_gene: .
v_gene: TRBV7-2
abundance: .
CDR3aa: ASSLYRDNEKLF

j_gene: TRBJ2-3
len: 15
d_gene: TRBD2
v_gene: TRBV5-6
abundance: .
CDR3aa: ASRESFGTTFADTQY

j_gene: TRBJ1-2
len: 13
d_gene: .
v_gene: TRBV3-1/TRBV3-2
abundance: .
CDR3aa: ASSQGGSFTTGYT

j_gene: TRBJ2-7
len: 9
d_gene: .
v_gene: TRBV29-1
abundance: few
CDR3aa: SVSQLREQY

j_gene: TRBJ2-1
len: 14
d_gene: .
v_gene: TRBV15
abundance: .
CDR3aa: ATSRRTGGRDNEQF

j_gene: TRBJ1-1
len: 11
d_gene: .
v_gene: TRBV5-5
abundance: .
CDR3aa: ASSFGETTEAF

j_gene: TRBJ1-3
len: 9
d_gene: .
v_gene: TRBV5-5
abundance: .
CDR3aa: ASSLYVSGN

j_gene: TRBJ2-2
len: 14
d_gene: .
v_gene: TRBV11-1
abundance: .
CDR3aa: ASSLGTLQNTGELF

j_gene: TRBJ1-5
len: 13
d_gene: .
v_gene: TRBV4-1
abundance: .
CDR3aa: ASSQDWVSNQPQH

j_gene: TRBJ2-7
len: 12
d_gene: TRBD1
v_gene: TRBV7-2
abundance: .
CDR3aa: ASSSGTGPREQY

j_gene: TRBJ1-5
len: 11
d_gene: .
v_gene: TRBV7-8
abundance: .
CDR3aa: ASSLGGGQPQH

j_gene: TRBJ1-1
len: 13
d_gene: .
v_gene: TRBV18
abundance: .
CDR3aa: ASSPPQGMNTEAF

j_gene: TRBJ2-2
len: 12
d_gene: .
v_gene: TRBV7-3
abundance: .
CDR3aa: ATAPGGHTGELF

j_gene: TRBJ1-4
len: 12
d_gene: TRBD1
v_gene: TRBV2
abundance: .
CDR3aa: ASSRGQGAGKLF

j_gene: TRBJ2-1
len: 12
d_gene: .
v_gene: TRBV3-1/TRBV3-2
abundance: .
CDR3aa: ASTSTLGPNEQF

j_gene: TRBJ1-5
len: 14
d_gene: .
v_gene: TRBV6-4
abundance: few
CDR3aa: ASSDQSRQANQPQH

j_gene: TRBJ1-2
len: 15
d_gene: TRBD1
v_gene: TRBV6-6
abundance: .
CDR3aa: ASSPPQGDTSFYGYT

j_gene: TRBJ1-2
len: 11
d_gene: .
v_gene: TRBV6-4
abundance: .
CDR3aa: ASRESPNYGYT

j_gene: TRBJ2-3
len: 12
d_gene: TRBD1
v_gene: TRBV5-6
abundance: .
CDR3aa: ASSSGQLTDTQY

j_gene: TRBJ1-1
len: 13
d_gene: .
v_gene: TRBV5-5
abundance: .
CDR3aa: ASSLVLAGGSEAF

j_gene: TRBJ2-5
len: 17
d_gene: TRBD2
v_gene: TRBV6-2/TRBV6-3
abundance: .
CDR3aa: ASSYSFAASGARGETQY

j_gene: TRBJ1-1
len: 10
d_gene: .
v_gene: TRBV9
abundance: .
CDR3aa: ASSGGVTEAF

j_gene: TRBJ1-3
len: 14
d_gene: .
v_gene: TRBV18
abundance: .
CDR3aa: ASSPPTGSSGNTIY